The rows below give T cell receptor beta chains drawn from one sample of a study of T cell clonotyping in hematopoietic cell transplantation. This table comes from immunoSEQ multiplex PCR, and its TCRdb copy is limited to in-frame clones, with some not included. The sample has 10,000 or so clones, 80% to 90% seen once; the top ten hold 30% to 45%. Sample: PBMCs, taken 180 days after allogeneic stem cell transplant. The receptor set was obtained from a human patient who had an allogeneic stem cell transplant, so the T cells may come from the graft donor. The donor label of this sample is uncertain. Some clones in this sample may be carry-over from other donors' samples. The CDR3 runs from the conserved cysteine through the conserved F or W. The order of the fields is V gene, J gene, CDR3 protein.

TRBV5-1	TRBJ1-5	CASSLGSQGPLNQPQHF
TRBV9	TRBJ2-3	CASSVTGWLGTDTQYF
TRBV11-2	TRBJ1-5	CASSTLRDQPQHF
TRBV29-1	TRBJ2-3	CSAKSGPSTDTQYF
TRBV7-2	TRBJ2-5	CASSPLETQYF
TRBV19	TRBJ2-2	CASSSGNRGVTGELFF
TRBV14	TRBJ1-4	CASSHGEKLFF
TRBV4-3	TRBJ1-2	CASSQDRSAYGYTF
TRBV9	TRBJ2-7	CASSPRPSGSYEQYF
TRBV6-1	TRBJ1-2	CASERNYGYTF
TRBV4-1	TRBJ2-5	CASSQRRASGGTPRETQYF
TRBV10-3	TRBJ2-5	CAIRPGQKQETQYF
TRBV7-6	TRBJ1-2	CASSGGTGNTNYGYTF
TRBV7-2	TRBJ2-5	CASSPSRTSEVETQYF
TRBV6-5	TRBJ1-3	CASSPLGTGGNTIYF